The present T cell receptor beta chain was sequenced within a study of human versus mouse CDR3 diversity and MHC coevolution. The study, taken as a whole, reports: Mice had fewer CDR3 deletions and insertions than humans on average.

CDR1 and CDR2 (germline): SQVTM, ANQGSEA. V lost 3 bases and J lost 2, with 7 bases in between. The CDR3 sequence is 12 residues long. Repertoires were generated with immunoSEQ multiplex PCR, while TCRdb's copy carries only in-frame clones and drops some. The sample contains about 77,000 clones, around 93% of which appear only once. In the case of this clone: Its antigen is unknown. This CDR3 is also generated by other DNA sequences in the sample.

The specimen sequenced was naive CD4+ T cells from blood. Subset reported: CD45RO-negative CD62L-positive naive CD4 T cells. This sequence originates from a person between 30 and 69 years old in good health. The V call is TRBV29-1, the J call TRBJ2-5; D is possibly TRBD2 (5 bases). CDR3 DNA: TGCAGCGTTGACCGCGGGCAAGAGACCCAGTACTTC. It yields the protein CSVDRGQETQYF.